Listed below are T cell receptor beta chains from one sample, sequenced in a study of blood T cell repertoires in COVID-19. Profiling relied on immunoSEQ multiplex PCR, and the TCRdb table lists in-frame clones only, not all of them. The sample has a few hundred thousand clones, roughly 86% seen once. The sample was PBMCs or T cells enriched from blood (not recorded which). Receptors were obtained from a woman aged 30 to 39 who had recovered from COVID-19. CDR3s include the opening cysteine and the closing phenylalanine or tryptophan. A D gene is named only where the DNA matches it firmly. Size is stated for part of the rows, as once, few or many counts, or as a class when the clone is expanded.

CASSRLGGAGSYEQYF	TGTGCCAGCAGCCGGCTAGGGGGGGCAGGGAGCTACGAGCAGTACTTC	NA	NA	TRBV28	16	TRBJ2-7
CASSQDGLAAQETQYF	TGTGCCAGCAGCCAAGATGGCCTAGCGGCCCAAGAGACCCAGTACTTC	TRBD2	NA	TRBV4-2	16	TRBJ2-5
CASSLPGRANEAFF	TGTGCCAGCAGTTTACCCGGCAGAGCGAATGAAGCTTTCTTT	NA	NA	TRBV28	14	TRBJ1-1
CAWDRGNGYTF	TGTGCCTGGGACAGGGGGAATGGCTACACCTTC	TRBD1	NA	TRBV30	11	TRBJ1-2
CASSWTGEGETQYF	TGCGCCAGCAGTTGGACAGGGGAGGGAGAGACCCAGTACTTC	TRBD1	NA	TRBV5-1	14	TRBJ2-5
CASSEGLAVTYEQYF	TGTGCCAGCAGTGAGGGACTAGCTGTAACCTACGAGCAGTACTTC	TRBD2	NA	TRBV2	15	TRBJ2-7
CASSSPGTGGSGQPQHF	TGTGCCAGCAGTTCTCCCGGGACAGGGGGCAGCGGTCAGCCCCAGCATTTT	TRBD1	few	TRBV28	17	TRBJ1-5
CASSFLWTVRSQPQHF	TGTGCCAGCAGCTTCCTTTGGACAGTAAGAAGTCAGCCCCAGCATTTT	NA	NA	TRBV11-2	16	TRBJ1-5
CASSLLQGVQETQYF	TGCGCCAGCAGCTTGTTACAGGGGGTGCAAGAGACCCAGTACTTC	TRBD1	once	TRBV5-1	15	TRBJ2-5
CASRQGLNEQFF	TGTGCCAGCCGACAGGGCCTCAATGAGCAGTTCTTC	TRBD1	NA	TRBV12-3/TRBV12-4	12	TRBJ2-1
CASSQDLRGASYEQYF	TGTGCCAGCAGCCAAGATCTCAGGGGGGCCTCCTACGAGCAGTACTTC	NA	NA	TRBV3-1/TRBV3-2	16	TRBJ2-7
CASSLGLAAYNEQFF	TGTGCCAGCAGCTTGGGACTAGCGGCCTACAATGAGCAGTTCTTC	TRBD2	NA	TRBV7-2	15	TRBJ2-1
CASSSTGTGGDEQFF	TGCGCCAGCAGTTCTACCGGGACAGGGGGCGATGAGCAGTTCTTC	TRBD1	NA	TRBV5-1	15	TRBJ2-1
CAIGQGLGNSPLHF	TGTGCCATCGGACAGGGGCTGGGGAATTCACCCCTCCACTTT	TRBD1	NA	TRBV10-3	14	TRBJ1-6
CASSLASHLFSGNTIYF	TGCGCCAGCAGCTTGGCATCCCACCTATTCTCTGGAAACACCATATATTTT	NA	NA	TRBV5-1	17	TRBJ1-3
CASSSGPGSYEQYF	TGTGCCAGCAGCTCGGGTCCGGGGTCCTACGAGCAGTACTTC	NA	NA	TRBV9	14	TRBJ2-7
CASSIAGGPYEQYF	TGTGCCAGTAGTATAGCGGGAGGGCCCTACGAGCAGTACTTC	TRBD2	NA	TRBV19	14	TRBJ2-7
CARIPYGPPEEGRLYYGYTF	TGTGCCAGGATCCCATACGGCCCTCCGGAGGAGGGAAGACTGTACTATGGCTACACCTTC	NA	NA	TRBV14	20	TRBJ1-2
CASSFGLAGGPGAEQFF	TGCGCCAGCAGCTTCGGACTAGCGGGAGGGCCGGGGGCTGAGCAGTTCTTC	TRBD2	NA	TRBV5-1	17	TRBJ2-1
CASTARVSGNTIYF	TGTGCCAGTACTGCCAGGGTCTCTGGAAACACCATATATTTT	NA	NA	TRBV19	14	TRBJ1-3
CASSLSSTQGANQPQHF	TGTGCCAGCAGCCTGTCATCGACACAGGGGGCGAATCAGCCCCAGCATTTT	TRBD1	NA	TRBV28	17	TRBJ1-5
CASSDSSGSNEQFF	TGTGCCAGCAGTGACTCTAGCGGGAGCAATGAGCAGTTCTTC	TRBD2	few	TRBV6-4	14	TRBJ2-1
CASTTQVPGGDGYTF	TGTGCCAGCACCACCCAAGTCCCAGGGGGAGATGGCTACACCTTC	TRBD1	NA	TRBV28	15	TRBJ1-2
CASSFLGGISYNEQFF	TGCGCCAGCAGCTTCCTCGGGGGGATCTCCTACAATGAGCAGTTCTTC	TRBD2	NA	TRBV5-1	16	TRBJ2-1
CASKGTGNGYTF	TGTGCCAGCAAGGGGACAGGGAATGGCTACACCTTC	TRBD1	once	TRBV11-2	12	TRBJ1-2
CASSPTSGGASGELFF	TGTGCCAGTAGTCCCACTAGCGGGGGGGCGTCGGGGGAGCTGTTTTTT	TRBD2	NA	TRBV19	16	TRBJ2-2
CASSFMTGSRTDTQYF	TGTGCCAGCAGCTTCATGACGGGTAGCCGCACAGATACGCAGTATTTT	NA	NA	TRBV5-4	16	TRBJ2-3
CASSRGGEFSYEQYF	TGTGCCAGCAGCCGAGGTGGTGAATTCTCCTACGAGCAGTACTTC	NA	once	TRBV7-3	15	TRBJ2-7
CAWSDDRGGLQEAFF	TGTGCCTGGAGCGATGATCGCGGGGGGTTACAGGAAGCTTTCTTT	NA	NA	TRBV30	15	TRBJ1-1
CASSLGTGSREKLFF	TGTGCCAGCAGTTTAGGCACAGGCAGTCGTGAAAAACTGTTTTTT	NA	NA	TRBV27	15	TRBJ1-4
CASSSRISGNTIYF	TGTGCCAGCAGCTCGAGGATCTCTGGAAACACCATATATTTT	NA	few	TRBV5-6	14	TRBJ1-3
CSVLLTYNEQFF	TGCAGCGTTCTCCTTACCTACAATGAGCAGTTCTTC	NA	NA	TRBV29-1	12	TRBJ2-1
CSAVAGFEAFF	TGCAGCGCTGTAGCGGGGTTTGAAGCTTTCTTT	NA	NA	TRBV29-1	11	TRBJ1-1
CASATGAGNTIYF	TGTGCCAGCGCTACAGGGGCTGGAAACACCATATATTTT	TRBD1	NA	TRBV7-3	13	TRBJ1-3
CASSLGAPPSGANVLTF	TGCGCCAGCAGCTTGGGGGCCCCACCTTCTGGGGCCAACGTCCTGACTTTC	NA	NA	TRBV5-1	17	TRBJ2-6
CATSLGQGGTGELFF	TGTGCCACCAGCTTGGGACAGGGGGGGACCGGGGAGCTGTTTTTT	TRBD1	NA	TRBV15	15	TRBJ2-2
CASSLKGASGEKLFF	TGCGCCAGCAGCTTAAAGGGGGCCTCAGGTGAAAAACTGTTTTTT	TRBD1	few	TRBV4-1	15	TRBJ1-4
CASSFDSGTGWDYGYTF	TGTGCCAGCAGTTTTGACTCTGGGACAGGTTGGGACTATGGCTACACCTTC	TRBD1	NA	TRBV2	17	TRBJ1-2
CASTLRAGSSYGYTF	TGTGCCAGCACCCTCCGCGCCGGGAGTTCCTATGGCTACACCTTC	NA	NA	TRBV27	15	TRBJ1-2
CARRTGGGRYEQYF	TGCGCCAGAAGAACTGGTGGCGGGAGGTACGAGCAGTACTTC	TRBD2	NA	TRBV5-1	14	TRBJ2-7
CASSPYPGLAGVGEQFF	TGTGCCAGCAGCCCATACCCCGGACTAGCGGGAGTTGGTGAGCAGTTCTTC	TRBD2	NA	TRBV7-2	17	TRBJ2-1
CASSLGHGSPEAFF	TGCGCCAGCAGCTTGGGACATGGAAGCCCTGAAGCTTTCTTT	NA	NA	TRBV5-1	14	TRBJ1-1
CASNPPGAGRVYNEQFF	TGTGCCAGCAACCCGCCAGGGGCCGGAAGAGTTTACAATGAGCAGTTCTTC	NA	NA	TRBV28	17	TRBJ2-1
CASSYPGTGIDEQFF	TGTGCCAGCAGTTACCCCGGGACAGGGATCGATGAGCAGTTCTTC	TRBD1	NA	TRBV6-6	15	TRBJ2-1
CASSARGLESSYNEQFF	TGTGCCAGCAGCGCAAGGGGCCTGGAAAGCTCCTACAATGAGCAGTTCTTC	NA	few	TRBV7-9	17	TRBJ2-1
CASSTINRGTEAFF	TGTGCCAGTAGTACGATCAACAGGGGAACTGAAGCTTTCTTT	TRBD1	once	TRBV19	14	TRBJ1-1
CATGQFTGELFF	TGTGCCACGGGACAATTCACCGGGGAGCTGTTTTTT	NA	few	TRBV6-5	12	TRBJ2-2
CASSYDSGQGSIQYF	TGTGCCAGCAGTTACGACTCGGGACAGGGGTCCATTCAGTACTTC	TRBD1	once	TRBV27	15	TRBJ2-4
CASSLGGVFSYEQYF	TGTGCCAGCAGCTTAGGGGGCGTATTCTCCTACGAGCAGTACTTC	NA	NA	TRBV7-9	15	TRBJ2-7
CASSYLSAGNSYNEQFF	TGTGCCAGCAGTTACCTCTCGGCGGGCAACTCCTACAATGAGCAGTTCTTC	NA	few	TRBV6-2/TRBV6-3	17	TRBJ2-1
CASISETGLKLFF	TGTGCCAGCATTTCCGAGACAGGGTTAAAACTGTTTTTT	TRBD1	NA	TRBV2	13	TRBJ1-4
CAIGPGTNEKLFF	TGTGCCATCGGACCGGGGACTAATGAAAAACTGTTTTTT	NA	NA	TRBV10-3	13	TRBJ1-4
CASSVSGVFTEAFF	TGTGCCAGCAGCGTATCAGGGGTCTTCACTGAAGCTTTCTTT	NA	NA	TRBV7-9	14	TRBJ1-1
CASSLATADEQFF	TGCGCCAGCAGCTTGGCAACAGCCGATGAGCAGTTCTTC	NA	NA	TRBV5-1	13	TRBJ2-1